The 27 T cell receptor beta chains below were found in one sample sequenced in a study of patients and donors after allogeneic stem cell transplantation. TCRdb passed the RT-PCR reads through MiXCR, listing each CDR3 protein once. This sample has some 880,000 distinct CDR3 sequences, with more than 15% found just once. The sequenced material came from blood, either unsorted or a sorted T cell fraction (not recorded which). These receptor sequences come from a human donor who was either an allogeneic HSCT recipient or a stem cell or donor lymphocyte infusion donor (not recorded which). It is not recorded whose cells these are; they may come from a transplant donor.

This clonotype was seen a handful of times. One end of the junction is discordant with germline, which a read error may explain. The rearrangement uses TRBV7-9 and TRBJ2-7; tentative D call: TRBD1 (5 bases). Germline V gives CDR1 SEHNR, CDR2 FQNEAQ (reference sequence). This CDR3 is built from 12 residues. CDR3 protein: CASSSLRAEEYF. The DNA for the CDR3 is TGTGCCAGCAGCTCCCTCAGGGCCGAGGAGTACTTC.

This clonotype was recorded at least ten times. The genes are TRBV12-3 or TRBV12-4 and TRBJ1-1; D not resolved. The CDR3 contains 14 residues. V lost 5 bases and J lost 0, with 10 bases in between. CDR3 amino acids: CASSKQEMNTEAFF. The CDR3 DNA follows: TGTGCCAGCAGTAAGCAGGAGATGAACACTGAAGCTTTCTTT.

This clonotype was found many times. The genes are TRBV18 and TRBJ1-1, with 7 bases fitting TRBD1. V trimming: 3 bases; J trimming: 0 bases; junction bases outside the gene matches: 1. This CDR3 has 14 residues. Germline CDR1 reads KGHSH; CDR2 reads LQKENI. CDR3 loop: CASSPDRLNTEAFF. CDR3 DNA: TGTGCCAGCTCACCGGACAGGCTGAACACTGAAGCTTTCTTT.

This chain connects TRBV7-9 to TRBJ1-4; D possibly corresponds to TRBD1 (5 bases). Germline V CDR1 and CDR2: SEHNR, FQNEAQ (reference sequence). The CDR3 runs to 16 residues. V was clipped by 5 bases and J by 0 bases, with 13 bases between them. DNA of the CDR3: TGTGCCAGCAGCCGCGGGACGCAACCAACTAATGAAAAACTGTTTTTT. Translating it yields CASSRGTQPTNEKLFF.

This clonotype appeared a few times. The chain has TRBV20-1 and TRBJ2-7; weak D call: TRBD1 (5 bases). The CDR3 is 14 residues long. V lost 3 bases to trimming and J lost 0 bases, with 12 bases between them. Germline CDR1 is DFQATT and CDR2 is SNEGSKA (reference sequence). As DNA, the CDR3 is TGCAGTGCTAGGCACAGGCTTAACTCCTACGAGCAGTACTTC. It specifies CSARHRLNSYEQYF.

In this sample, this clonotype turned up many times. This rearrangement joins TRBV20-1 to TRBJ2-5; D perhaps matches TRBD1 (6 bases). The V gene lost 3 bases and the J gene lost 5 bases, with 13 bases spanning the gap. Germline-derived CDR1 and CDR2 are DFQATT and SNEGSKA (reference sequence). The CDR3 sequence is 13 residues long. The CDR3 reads CSARDSLGETQYF. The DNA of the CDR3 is TGCAGTGCTAGGGACAGCCTCGGGGAGACCCAGTACTTC.

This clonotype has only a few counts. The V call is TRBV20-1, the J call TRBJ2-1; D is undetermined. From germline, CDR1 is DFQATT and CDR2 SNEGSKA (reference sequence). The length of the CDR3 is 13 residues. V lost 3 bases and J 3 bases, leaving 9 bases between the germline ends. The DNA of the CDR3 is TGCAGTGCTAGCAGCCACAACTACAATGAGCAGTTCTTC. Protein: CSASSHNYNEQFF.

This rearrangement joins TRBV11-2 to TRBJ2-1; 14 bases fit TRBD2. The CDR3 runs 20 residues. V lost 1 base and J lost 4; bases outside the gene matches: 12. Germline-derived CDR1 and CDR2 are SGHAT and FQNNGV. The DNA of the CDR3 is TGTGCCAGCAGCTTAGTTGGGGGACAGGGACTAGCGGGAGCGTACAATGAGCAGTTCTTC. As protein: CASSLVGGQGLAGAYNEQFF.

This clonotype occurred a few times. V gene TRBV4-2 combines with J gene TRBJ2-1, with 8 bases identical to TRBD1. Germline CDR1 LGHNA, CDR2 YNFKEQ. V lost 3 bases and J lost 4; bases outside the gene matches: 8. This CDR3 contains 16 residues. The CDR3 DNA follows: TGTGCCAGCAGCCAGACGACAGGGGTCCTATACAATGAGCAGTTCTTC. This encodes CASSQTTGVLYNEQFF.

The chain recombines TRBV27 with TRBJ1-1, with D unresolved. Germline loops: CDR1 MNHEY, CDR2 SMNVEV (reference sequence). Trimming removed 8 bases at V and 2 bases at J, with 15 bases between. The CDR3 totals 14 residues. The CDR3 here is CASHPSDLNTEAFF. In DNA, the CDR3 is TGTGCCAGCCACCCCTCGGACCTCAACACTGAAGCTTTCTTT.

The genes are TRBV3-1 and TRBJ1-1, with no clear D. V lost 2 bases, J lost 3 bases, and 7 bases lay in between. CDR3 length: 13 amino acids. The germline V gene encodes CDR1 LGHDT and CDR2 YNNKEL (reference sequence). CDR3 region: CASSQNRHTEAFF. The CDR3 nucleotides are TGTGCCAGCAGCCAAAACAGACACACTGAAGCTTTCTTT.

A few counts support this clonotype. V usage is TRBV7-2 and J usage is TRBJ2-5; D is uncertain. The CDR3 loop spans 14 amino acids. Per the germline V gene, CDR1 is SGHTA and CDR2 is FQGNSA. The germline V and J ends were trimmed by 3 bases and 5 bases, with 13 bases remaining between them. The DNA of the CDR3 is TGTGCCAGCAGCTTGAGTTCTACACGGGAGACCCAGTACTTC. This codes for CASSLSSTRETQYF.

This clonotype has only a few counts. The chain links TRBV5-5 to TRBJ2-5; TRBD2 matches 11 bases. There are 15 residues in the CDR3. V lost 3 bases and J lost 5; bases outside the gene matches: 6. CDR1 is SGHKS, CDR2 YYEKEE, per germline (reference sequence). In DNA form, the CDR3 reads TGTGCCAGCAGCTCACTAGCGGGAGAGATGGAGACCCAGTACTTC. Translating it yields CASSSLAGEMETQYF.

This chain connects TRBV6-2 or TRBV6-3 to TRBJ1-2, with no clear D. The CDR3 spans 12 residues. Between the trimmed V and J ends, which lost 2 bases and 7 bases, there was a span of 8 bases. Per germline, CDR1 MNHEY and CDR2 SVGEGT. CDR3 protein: CASSYAGRGYTF. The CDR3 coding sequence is TGTGCCAGCAGTTACGCGGGCCGTGGCTACACCTTC.

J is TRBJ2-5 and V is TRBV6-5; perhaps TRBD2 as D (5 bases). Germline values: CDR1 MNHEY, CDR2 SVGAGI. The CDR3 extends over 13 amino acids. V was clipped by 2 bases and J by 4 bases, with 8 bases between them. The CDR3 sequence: CASSYGLGETQYF. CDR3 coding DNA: TGTGCCAGCAGTTACGGACTGGGAGAGACCCAGTACTTC.

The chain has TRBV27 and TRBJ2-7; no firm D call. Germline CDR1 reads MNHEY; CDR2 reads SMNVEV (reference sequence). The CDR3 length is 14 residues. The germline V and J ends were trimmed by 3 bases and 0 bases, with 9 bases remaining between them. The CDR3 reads CASSFHRSSYEQYF. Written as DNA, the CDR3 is TGTGCCAGCAGTTTTCATAGGAGCTCCTACGAGCAGTACTTC.

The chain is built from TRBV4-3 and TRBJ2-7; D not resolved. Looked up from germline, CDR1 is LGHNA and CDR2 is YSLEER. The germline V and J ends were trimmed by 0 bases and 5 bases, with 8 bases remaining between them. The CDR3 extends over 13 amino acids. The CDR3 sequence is CASSQDSQNEQYF. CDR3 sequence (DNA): TGCGCCAGCAGCCAAGATTCGCAGAACGAGCAGTACTTC.

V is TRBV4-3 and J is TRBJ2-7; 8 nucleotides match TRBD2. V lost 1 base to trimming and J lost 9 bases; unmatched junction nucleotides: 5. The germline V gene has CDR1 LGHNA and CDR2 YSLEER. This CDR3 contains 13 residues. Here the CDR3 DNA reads TGCGCCAGCAGCCAAGTTCGGGGGGGCTTGCAGTACTTC. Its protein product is CASSQVRGGLQYF.

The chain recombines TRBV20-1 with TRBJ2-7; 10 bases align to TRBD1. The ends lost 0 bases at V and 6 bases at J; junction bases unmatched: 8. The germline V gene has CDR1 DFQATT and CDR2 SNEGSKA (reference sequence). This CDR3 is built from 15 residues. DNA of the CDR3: TGCAGTGCTAGAGATCGGGGGACAGGGGAACCCGAGCAGTACTTC. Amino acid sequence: CSARDRGTGEPEQYF.

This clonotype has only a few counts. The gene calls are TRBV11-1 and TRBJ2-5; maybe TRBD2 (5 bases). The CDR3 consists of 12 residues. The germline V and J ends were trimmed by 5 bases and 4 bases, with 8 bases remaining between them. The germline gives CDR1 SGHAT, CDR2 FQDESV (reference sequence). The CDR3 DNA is TGTGCCAGCAGCGACTACGGAGAGACCCAGTACTTC. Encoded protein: CASSDYGETQYF. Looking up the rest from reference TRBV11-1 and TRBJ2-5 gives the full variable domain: EAEVAQSPRYKITEKSQAVAFWCDPISGHATLYWYRQILGQGPELLVQFQDESVVDDSQLPKDRFSAERLKGVDSTLKIQPAELGDSAMYLCASSDYGETQYFGPGTRLLVL.

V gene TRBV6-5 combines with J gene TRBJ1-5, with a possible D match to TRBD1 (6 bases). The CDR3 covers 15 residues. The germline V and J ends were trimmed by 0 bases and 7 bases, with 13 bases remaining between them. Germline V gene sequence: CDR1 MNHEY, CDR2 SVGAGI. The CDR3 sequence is CASSYSRGKSQPQHF. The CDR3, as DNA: TGTGCCAGCAGTTACTCGAGGGGGAAAAGCCAGCCCCAGCATTTT.

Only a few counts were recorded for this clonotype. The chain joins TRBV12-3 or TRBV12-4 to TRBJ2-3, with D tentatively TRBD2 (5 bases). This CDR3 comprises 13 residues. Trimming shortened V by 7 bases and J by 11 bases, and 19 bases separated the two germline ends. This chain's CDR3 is CASTRTRPVKQYF. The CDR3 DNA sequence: TGTGCCAGCACCCGTACTAGACCGGTAAAGCAGTATTTT.

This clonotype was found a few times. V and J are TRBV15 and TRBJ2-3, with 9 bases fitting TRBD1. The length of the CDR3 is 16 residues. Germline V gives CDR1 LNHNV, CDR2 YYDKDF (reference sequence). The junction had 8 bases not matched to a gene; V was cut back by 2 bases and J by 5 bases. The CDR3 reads CATSRRDRAYGDTQYF. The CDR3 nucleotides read TGTGCCACCAGCAGAAGGGACAGGGCATATGGAGATACGCAGTATTTT.

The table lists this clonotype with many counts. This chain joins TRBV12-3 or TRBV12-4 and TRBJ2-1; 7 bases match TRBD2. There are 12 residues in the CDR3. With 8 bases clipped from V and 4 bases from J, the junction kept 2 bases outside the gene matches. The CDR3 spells CASGGGYNEQFF. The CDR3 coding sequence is TGTGCCAGCGGGGGGGGATACAATGAGCAGTTCTTC.

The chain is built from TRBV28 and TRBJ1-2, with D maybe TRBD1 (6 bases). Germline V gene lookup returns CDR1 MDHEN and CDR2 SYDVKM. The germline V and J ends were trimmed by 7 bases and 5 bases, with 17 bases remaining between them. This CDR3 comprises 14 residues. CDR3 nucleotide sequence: TGTGCCAGCATCACGACCGGACAGACTTATGGCTACACCTTC. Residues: CASITTGQTYGYTF.

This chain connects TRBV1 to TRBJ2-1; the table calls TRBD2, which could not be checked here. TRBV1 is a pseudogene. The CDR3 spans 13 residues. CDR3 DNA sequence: TGCACCAGCAGCCAAGTAACTAGTTTTGAGCAGTTCTTC. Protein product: CTSSQVTSFEQFF.

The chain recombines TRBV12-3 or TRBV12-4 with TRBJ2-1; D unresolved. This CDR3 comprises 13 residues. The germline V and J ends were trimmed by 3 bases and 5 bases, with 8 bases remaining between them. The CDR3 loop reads CASSFITHNEQFF. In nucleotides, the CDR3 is TGTGCCAGCAGTTTCATCACACACAATGAGCAGTTCTTC.